Shown below are 26 T cell receptor beta chains from a single sample sequenced in a study of T cell changes during pregnancy in multiple sclerosis (dated by TCRdb to 2018 to 2020). Library generation was performed with the immunoSEQ multiplex PCR assay. What TCRdb holds here is the immuneACCESS table cut down to in-frame rearrangements. Part of the clones is not present; checked against another copy, under half of the missing clones reflect an unresolved V gene, and the others are unexplained. For this sample the table gives 55,000 to 65,000 clones, of which 80% to 95% were detected only once. About 0.93% of the sample is held by the ten biggest clonotypes. Specimen: peripheral blood, collected in the first trimester of pregnancy. Receptors originate from a female donor with multiple sclerosis, enrolled in a pregnancy study.

The chain uses TRBV27 and TRBJ1-2; TRBD1 matches 7 bases. Germline assignment: CDR1 MNHEY and CDR2 SMNVEV (reference sequence). The CDR3 covers 15 residues. The V gene end was trimmed by 5 bases and the J gene end by 3 bases; junction bases not matched to a gene: 9. The CDR3 bases are TGTGCCAGCAGTCCTTTGACAGGGCTGGACTATGGCTACACCTTC. It is translated as CASSPLTGLDYGYTF.

This clone was observed a handful of times. The CDR3 reads CASRVGTVWMGGELFF. The CDR3 bases are TGTGCCAGCAGGGTAGGGACAGTCTGGATGGGCGGGGAGCTGTTTTTT. J is TRBJ2-2 and V is TRBV2; TRBD1 agrees at 7 bases. This CDR3 comprises 16 residues. Looked up from germline, CDR1 is SNHLY and CDR2 is FYNNEI. The V gene end was trimmed by 6 bases and the J gene end by 7 bases; junction bases not matched to a gene: 14.

The rearrangement links TRBV7-8 to TRBJ2-1; 9 nucleotides match TRBD1. This CDR3 contains 13 residues. After removal of 4 bases from V and 9 bases from J, the junction contained 4 bases not matched to a gene. Germline V CDR1 and CDR2: SGHVS, FQNEAQ. CDR3 DNA sequence: TGTGCCAGCAGCTGGGTGACAGGGGGTGAGCAGTTCTTC. Protein product: CASSWVTGGEQFF.

This sequence joins TRBV7-2 and TRBJ1-5, with D maybe TRBD1 (5 bases). The CDR3 extends over 14 amino acids. Trimming stripped 2 bases from V and 6 bases from J, with 11 bases between. Germline loops: CDR1 SGHTA, CDR2 FQGNSA. The CDR3 DNA is TGTGCCAGCAGCTTAAGGCAGGGAAGTCAGCCCCAGCATTTT. It specifies CASSLRQGSQPQHF.

This clone was observed a handful of times. CDR3: CAWNVFGGTEAFF. CDR3 nucleotides: TGTGCCTGGAACGTCTTCGGAGGCACTGAAGCTTTCTTT. The V call is TRBV30, the J call TRBJ1-1; D not resolved. The V end was cut by 4 bases, the J end by 4 bases, with 13 bases between. The CDR3 consists of 13 residues. Germline loops: CDR1 GTSNPN, CDR2 SVGIG (reference sequence).

The J gene is TRBJ2-3, the V gene TRBV29-1; a weak D match, TRBD1 (5 bases). The CDR3 sequence is 12 residues long. Germline CDR1 and CDR2: SQVTM and ANQGSEA. The V end lost 5 bases, the J end lost 4 bases, and 10 bases lay between the germline ends. The CDR3 DNA sequence: TGCAGCGTTACAACAGGCGCAGATACGCAGTATTTT. Translating it yields CSVTTGADTQYF.

The chain uses TRBV6-1 and TRBJ1-5; 8 bases line up with TRBD1. Germline lookup yields CDR1 MNHNS and CDR2 SASEGT. Losses at the gene ends were 6 bases for V and 4 bases for J; bases not matched to a gene: 5. The CDR3 totals 14 residues. Here the CDR3 DNA reads TGTGCCAGCAGCCCGACAGGGGAGAATCAGCCCCAGCATTTT. Protein: CASSPTGENQPQHF.

Worth noting for this clone: This is likely a read error, given that the CDR3 carries no conserved phenylalanine or tryptophan at its end. The limits of the CDR3 on the DNA are not certain, so only TCRdb's listed CDR3 is given. The rearrangement links TRBV6-5 to TRBJ1-2; no check of the table's D call, TRBD1, against the DNA was made. Germline CDR1 and CDR2: MNHEY and SVGAGI. The CDR3 is 12 residues long, counting both termini. CDR3 residues: CASSTSPGQGIL.

Here the CDR3 DNA reads TGTGCCAGCAGCACCGGGGGCACAGATACGCAGTATTTT. Translating it yields CASSTGGTDTQYF. The chain has TRBV9 and TRBJ2-3; possibly TRBD2 for D (5 bases). The CDR3 extends over 13 amino acids. The germline V gene encodes CDR1 SGDLS and CDR2 YYNGEE. Between the trimmed V and J ends, which lost 4 bases and 1 base, there was a span of 7 bases.

The CDR3 region has the DNA TGTGCCAGCAGCTTAGGACAACGGGGGGGACTCCTTAGGTCCACAGATACGCAGTATTTT. This sequence encodes CASSLGQRGGLLRSTDTQYF. The chain employs TRBV7-8 and TRBJ2-3, with 8 bases identical to TRBD2. There are 20 residues in the CDR3. The germline V gene has CDR1 SGHVS and CDR2 FQNEAQ. V dropped 1 base and J dropped 2; count of bases not matched to a gene: 17.

The rearrangement joins TRBV7-9 to TRBJ1-6; 9 bases align to TRBD1. Germline values: CDR1 SEHNR, CDR2 FQNEAQ (reference sequence). The CDR3 spans 15 residues. V trimming: 4 bases; J trimming: 7 bases; junction bases outside the gene matches: 5. The CDR3, as DNA: TGTGCCAGCAGCTCCACCGGGACAGGGAATTCACCCCTCCACTTT. This translates into CASSSTGTGNSPLHF.

The chain combines TRBV15 with TRBJ2-3, with a weak D call TRBD1 (5 bases). This CDR3 is 14 amino acids long. Germline assignment: CDR1 LNHNV and CDR2 YYDKDF (reference sequence). V gave up 2 bases and J gave up 4 bases, with 10 bases separating them. CDR3 amino acids: CATSRSGIADTQYF. CDR3 sequence (DNA): TGTGCCACCAGCAGATCAGGGATCGCAGATACGCAGTATTTT.

CDR3 in amino acids: CASSPAGRGNSPLHF. CDR3 coding DNA: TGTGCCAGCAGCCCCGCAGGGAGGGGTAATTCACCCCTCCACTTT. The V call is TRBV9, the J call TRBJ1-6; tentative D call: TRBD1 (5 bases). Germline V gene lookup returns CDR1 SGDLS and CDR2 YYNGEE. Trimming took off 4 bases at V and 6 bases at J, with 14 bases between the two ends. The length of the CDR3 is 15 residues.

V and J are TRBV9 and TRBJ1-5, with D perhaps matching TRBD1 (5 bases). Germline values: CDR1 SGDLS, CDR2 YYNGEE. This CDR3 has 15 amino acids. Trimming cost V 1 base and J 1 base, with 9 bases left between them. The CDR3 DNA reads TGTGCCAGCAGCGTATCGGGGGGGAGCAATCAGCCCCAGCATTTT. Protein: CASSVSGGSNQPQHF.

The chain links TRBV2 to TRBJ2-5, with 7 bases aligning to TRBD1. In germline, CDR1 is SNHLY, CDR2 FYNNEI. The CDR3 length is 14 residues. Trimming at V came to 6 bases and at J to 3 bases, leaving 7 bases not matched to a gene. DNA for the CDR3: TGTGCCAGCAGGAGGGGGCAGGGAAAAGAGACCCAGTACTTC. Translation: CASRRGQGKETQYF.

The chain couples TRBV5-4 to TRBJ1-2; TRBD1 aligns across 8 bases. J lost 3 bases, V lost 4 bases, and 8 bases had no gene match. Germline CDR1 and CDR2: SGHNT and YYREEE (reference sequence). The CDR3 is 15 residues long. CDR3: CASSGQPDRDYGYTF. The CDR3 DNA sequence: TGTGCCAGCAGCGGTCAACCGGACAGGGACTATGGCTACACCTTC.

The rearrangement uses TRBV10-3 and TRBJ1-2; 12 positions match TRBD1. This CDR3 is 16 amino acids long. The V segment lost 6 bases and the J segment 3 bases; nucleotides outside the gene matches: 8. The germline V gene encodes CDR1 ENHRY and CDR2 SYGVKD. The CDR3 coding sequence is TGTGCCATCAGAGGGACAGGGGGCGGAAGGGACTATGGCTACACCTTC. This gives the protein CAIRGTGGGRDYGYTF.

The CDR3 coding sequence is TGTGCCAGTAGTATAGTGGCGGGCCGCCTCGGGGGTAGCAATCAGCCCCAGCATTTT. Encoded protein: CASSIVAGRLGGSNQPQHF. The chain recombines TRBV19 with TRBJ1-5; maybe TRBD1 (5 bases). Germline CDR1 reads LNHDA; CDR2 reads SQIVND (reference sequence). CDR3 length: 19 residues. The V and J ends lost 1 base and 0 bases respectively, with 19 bases between them. Full variable domain (rest looked up from reference TRBV19 and TRBJ1-5): DGGITQSPKYLFRKEGQNVTLSCEQNLNHDAMYWYRQDPGQGLRLIYYSQIVNDFQKGDIAEGYSVSREKKESFPLTVTSAQKNPTAFYLCASSIVAGRLGGSNQPQHFGDGTRLSIL.

This clone has just one count. The chain has TRBV4-3 and TRBJ2-1; TRBD2 is a possible D gene (5 bases). V lost 0 bases and J lost 3, with 9 bases in between. This CDR3 contains 15 residues. The germline CDR1 and CDR2 sequences are LGHNA and YSLEER. The DNA for the CDR3 is TGCGCCAGCAGCCAAGATTTCAGCGGCTACAATGAGCAGTTCTTC. This encodes CASSQDFSGYNEQFF.

The V gene is TRBV19, the J gene TRBJ2-2, with 8 bases that match TRBD1. The germline gives CDR1 LNHDA, CDR2 SQIVND (reference sequence). The V gene end was trimmed by 6 bases and the J gene end by 2 bases; junction bases not matched to a gene: 5. This CDR3 contains 15 residues. The CDR3 coding sequence is TGTGCCAGTAGGGCAGGACAGGGCAACACCGGGGAGCTGTTTTTT. Translated: CASRAGQGNTGELFF.

The genes are TRBV15 and TRBJ1-3; 7 bases are a match to TRBD1. This CDR3 spans 16 amino acids. Per germline, CDR1 LNHNV and CDR2 YYDKDF (reference sequence). Trimming removed 2 bases from V and 0 bases from J; junction bases left unmatched: 4. The CDR3 is CATSRLTGFSGNTIYF. CDR3 DNA: TGTGCCACCAGCAGACTGACAGGGTTCTCTGGAAACACCATATATTTT.

The rearrangement uses TRBV5-1 and TRBJ2-5; TRBD2 matches 11 bases. The V gene's germline CDR1 is SGHRS and CDR2 YFSETQ. The CDR3 has 14 residues. Trimming cost V 1 base and J 5 bases; bases outside gene matches: 1. CDR3: CASSLTSGGETQYF. In nucleotides, the CDR3 is TGCGCCAGCAGCTTGACTAGCGGGGGTGAGACCCAGTACTTC. Supplemented by reference TRBV5-1 and TRBJ2-5, the full variable domain reads KAGVTQTPRYLIKTRGQQVTLSCSPISGHRSVSWYQQTPGQGLQFLFEYFSETQRNKGNFPGRFSGRQFSNSRSEMNVSTLELGDSALYLCASSLTSGGETQYFGPGTRLLVL.

This rearrangement joins TRBV7-2 to TRBJ1-1; D gene ambiguous. The CDR3 runs 13 residues. CDR1 is SGHTA, CDR2 FQGNSA, per germline. The ends were cut back, 1 base at V and 1 base at J, with 4 bases in the middle. CDR3: CASSLGANTEAFF. The CDR3 nucleotides are TGTGCCAGCAGCTTAGGAGCGAACACTGAAGCTTTCTTT.

The chain couples TRBV15 to TRBJ2-1; D may be TRBD2 (6 bases). The CDR3 runs 12 residues. V was trimmed by 5 bases and J by 10 bases, leaving 12 bases between them. Germline V gene data show CDR1 as LNHNV and CDR2 as YYDKDF (reference sequence). CDR3 bases: TGTGCCACCAGCTCGCGGGGAGAGGAGCAGTTCTTC. This translates into CATSSRGEEQFF.

The chain recombines TRBV5-6 with TRBJ1-2; D ambiguous. The V end was cut by 5 bases, the J end by 2 bases, with 19 bases between. CDR1 is SGHDT and CDR2 is YYEEEE in the germline V gene. The CDR3 has 16 residues. This CDR3 reads CASRAEGPRVNYGYTF. The CDR3, as DNA: TGTGCCAGCAGAGCTGAAGGGCCGAGGGTAAACTATGGCTACACCTTC.

The rearrangement uses TRBV6-6 and TRBJ2-1; TRBD2 agrees at 7 bases. Trimming cost V 0 bases and J 5 bases; bases outside gene matches: 7. The CDR3 is 16 residues long. Germline values: CDR1 MNHNY, CDR2 SVGAGI (reference sequence). The chain's CDR3 is CASSYSITAGDNEQFF. DNA of the CDR3: TGTGCCAGCAGTTACTCGATTACGGCGGGGGACAATGAGCAGTTCTTC.